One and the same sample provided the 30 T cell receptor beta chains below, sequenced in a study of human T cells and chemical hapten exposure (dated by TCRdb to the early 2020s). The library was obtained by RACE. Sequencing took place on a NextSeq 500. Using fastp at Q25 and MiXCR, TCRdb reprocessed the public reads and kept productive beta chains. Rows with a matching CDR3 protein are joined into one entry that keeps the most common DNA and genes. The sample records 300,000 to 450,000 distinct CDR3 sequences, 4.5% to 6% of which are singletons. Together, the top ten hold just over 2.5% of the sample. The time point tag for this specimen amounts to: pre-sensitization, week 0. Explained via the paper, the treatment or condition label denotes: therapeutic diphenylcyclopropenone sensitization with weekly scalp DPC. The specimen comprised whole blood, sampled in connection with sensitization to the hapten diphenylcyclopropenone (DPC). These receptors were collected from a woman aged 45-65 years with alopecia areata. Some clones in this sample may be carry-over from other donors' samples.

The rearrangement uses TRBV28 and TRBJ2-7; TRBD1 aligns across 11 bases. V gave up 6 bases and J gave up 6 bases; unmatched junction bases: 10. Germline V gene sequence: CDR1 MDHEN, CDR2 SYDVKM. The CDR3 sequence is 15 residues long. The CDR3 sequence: CASRRLTGTGGEQYF. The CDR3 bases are TGTGCCAGCAGGCGGCTAACCGGGACAGGGGGCGAGCAGTACTTC.

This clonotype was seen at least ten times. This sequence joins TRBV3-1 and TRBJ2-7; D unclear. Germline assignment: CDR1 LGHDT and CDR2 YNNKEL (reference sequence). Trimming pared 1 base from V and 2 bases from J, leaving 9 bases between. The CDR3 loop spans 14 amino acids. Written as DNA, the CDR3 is TGTGCCAGCAGCCAAGTGGAAGGTCCCTACGAGCAGTACTTC. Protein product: CASSQVEGPYEQYF.

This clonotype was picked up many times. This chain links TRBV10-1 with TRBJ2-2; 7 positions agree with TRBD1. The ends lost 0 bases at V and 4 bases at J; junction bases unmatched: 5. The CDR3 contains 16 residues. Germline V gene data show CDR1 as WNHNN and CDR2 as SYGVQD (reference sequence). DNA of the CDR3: TGCGCCAGCAGTGAGTCACGGCAGGGGGTCACCGGGGAGCTGTTTTTT. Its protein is CASSESRQGVTGELFF.

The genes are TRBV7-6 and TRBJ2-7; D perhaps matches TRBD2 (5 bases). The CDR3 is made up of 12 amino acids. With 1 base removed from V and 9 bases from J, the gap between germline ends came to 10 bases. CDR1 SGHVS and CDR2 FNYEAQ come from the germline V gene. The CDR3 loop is CASSLGGSRQYF. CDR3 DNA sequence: TGTGCCAGCAGCTTAGGAGGGTCGAGGCAGTACTTC.

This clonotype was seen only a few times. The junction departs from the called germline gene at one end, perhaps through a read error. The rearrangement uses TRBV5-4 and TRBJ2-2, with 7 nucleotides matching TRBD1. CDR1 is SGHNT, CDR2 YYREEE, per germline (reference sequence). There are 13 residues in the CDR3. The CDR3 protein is CASSPTGTGEPFF. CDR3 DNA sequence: TGTGCCAGCAGCCCGACAGGGACCGGGGAGCCGTTTTTT.

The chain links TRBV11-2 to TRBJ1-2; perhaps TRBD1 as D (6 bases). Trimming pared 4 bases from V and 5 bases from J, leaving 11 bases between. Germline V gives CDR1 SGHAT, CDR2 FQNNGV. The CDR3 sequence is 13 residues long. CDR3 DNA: TGTGCCAGCAGCTGGGACACATTATATGGCTACACCTTC. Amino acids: CASSWDTLYGYTF.

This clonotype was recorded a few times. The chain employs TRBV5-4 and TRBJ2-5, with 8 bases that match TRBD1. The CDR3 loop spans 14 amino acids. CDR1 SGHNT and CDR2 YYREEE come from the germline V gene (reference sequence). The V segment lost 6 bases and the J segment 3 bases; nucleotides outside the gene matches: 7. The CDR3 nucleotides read TGTGCCAGCACCGGGACAGGCCCTAAAGAGACCCAGTACTTC. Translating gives CASTGTGPKETQYF.

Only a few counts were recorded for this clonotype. CDR3 residues: CASSPYFGSMEETQYF. The CDR3 nucleotides are TGTGCCAGCAGCCCGTACTTCGGCTCGATGGAAGAGACCCAGTACTTC. The chain is built from TRBV14 and TRBJ2-5; no firm D call. The germline V and J ends were trimmed by 4 bases and 3 bases, with 18 bases remaining between them. This CDR3 is 16 amino acids long. CDR1 and CDR2 (germline): SGHDN, FVKESK.

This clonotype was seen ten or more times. CDR3 in amino acids: CASSSRTGRGYGYTF. The CDR3 DNA sequence: TGTGCCAGCAGTTCACGGACAGGGAGAGGCTATGGCTACACCTTC. The genes are TRBV27 and TRBJ1-2; 8 nucleotides align to TRBD1. J was trimmed by 4 bases and V by 4 bases; bases with no gene match: 8. The CDR3 extends over 15 amino acids. Germline values: CDR1 MNHEY, CDR2 SMNVEV (reference sequence).

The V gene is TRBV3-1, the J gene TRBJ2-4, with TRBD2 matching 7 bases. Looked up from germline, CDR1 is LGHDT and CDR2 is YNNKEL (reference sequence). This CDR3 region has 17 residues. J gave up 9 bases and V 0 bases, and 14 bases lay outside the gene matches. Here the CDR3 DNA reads TGTGCCAGCAGCCAAGATGGCGCTAGCGGAGGCGGGACCATTCAGTACTTC. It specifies CASSQDGASGGGTIQYF. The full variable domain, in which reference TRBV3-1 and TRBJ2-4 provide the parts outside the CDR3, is DTAVSQTPKYLVTQMGNDKSIKCEQNLGHDTMYWYKQDSKKFLKIMFSYNNKELIINETVPNRFSPKSPDKAHLNLHINSLELGDSAVYFCASSQDGASGGGTIQYFGAGTRLSVL.

The CDR3 nucleotides read TGTGCCAGCAGCTGGAAAGCTACTAATTCACCCCTCCACTTT. Translated: CASSWKATNSPLHF. The chain employs TRBV2 and TRBJ1-6, with D unresolved. The V gene lost 6 bases and the J gene lost 6 bases, with 12 bases spanning the gap. CDR1 is SNHLY, CDR2 FYNNEI, per germline. The CDR3 consists of 14 residues.

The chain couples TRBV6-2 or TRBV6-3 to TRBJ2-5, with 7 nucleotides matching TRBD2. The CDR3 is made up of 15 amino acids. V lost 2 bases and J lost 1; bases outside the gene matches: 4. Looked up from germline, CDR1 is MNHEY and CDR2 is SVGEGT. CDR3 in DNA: TGTGCCAGCAGTTACCGGCGGGAGCTCCAAGAGACCCAGTACTTC. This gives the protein CASSYRRELQETQYF.

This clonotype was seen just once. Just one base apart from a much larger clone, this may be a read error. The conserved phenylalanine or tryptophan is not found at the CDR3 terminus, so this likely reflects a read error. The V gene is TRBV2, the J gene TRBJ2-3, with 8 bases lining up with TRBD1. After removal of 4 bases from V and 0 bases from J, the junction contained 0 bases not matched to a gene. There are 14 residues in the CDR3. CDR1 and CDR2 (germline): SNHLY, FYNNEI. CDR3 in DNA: TGTGCCAGCAGTGGACAGGGGAGCACAGATACGCAGTATTAT. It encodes CASSGQGSTDTQYY.

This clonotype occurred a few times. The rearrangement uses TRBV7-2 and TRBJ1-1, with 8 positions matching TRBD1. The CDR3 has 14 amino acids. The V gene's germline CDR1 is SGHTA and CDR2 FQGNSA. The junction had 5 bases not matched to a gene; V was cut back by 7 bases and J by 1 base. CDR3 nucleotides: TGTGCCAGCATCCCTGGACAGGGGAACACTGAAGCTTTCTTT. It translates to CASIPGQGNTEAFF.

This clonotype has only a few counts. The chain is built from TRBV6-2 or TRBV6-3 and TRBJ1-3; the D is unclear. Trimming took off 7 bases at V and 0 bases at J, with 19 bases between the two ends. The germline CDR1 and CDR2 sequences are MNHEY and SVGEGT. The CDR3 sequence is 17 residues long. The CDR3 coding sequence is TGTGCCAGCACCTCAGTCGGACTCAAGAGCTCTGGAAACACCATATATTTT. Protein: CASTSVGLKSSGNTIYF.

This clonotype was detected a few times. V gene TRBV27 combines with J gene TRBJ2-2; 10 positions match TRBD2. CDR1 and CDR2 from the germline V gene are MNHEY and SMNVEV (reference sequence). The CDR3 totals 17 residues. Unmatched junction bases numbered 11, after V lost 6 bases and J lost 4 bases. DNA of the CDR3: TGTGCCAGCAGCCCACTAATCCGGACTAGCGGCACCGGGGAGCTGTTTTTT. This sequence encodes CASSPLIRTSGTGELFF.

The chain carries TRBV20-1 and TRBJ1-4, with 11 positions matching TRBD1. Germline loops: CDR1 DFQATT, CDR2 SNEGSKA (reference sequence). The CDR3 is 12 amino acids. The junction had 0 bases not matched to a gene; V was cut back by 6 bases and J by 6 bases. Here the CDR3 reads CSAGQGDEKLFF. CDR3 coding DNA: TGCAGTGCGGGACAGGGGGATGAAAAACTGTTTTTT.

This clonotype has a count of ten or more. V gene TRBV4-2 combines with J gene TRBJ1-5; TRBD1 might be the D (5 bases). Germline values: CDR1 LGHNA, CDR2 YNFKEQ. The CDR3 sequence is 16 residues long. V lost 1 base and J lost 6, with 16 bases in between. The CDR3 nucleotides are TGTGCCAGCAGCCAAGTGGACGCCGGGGGGACTCAGCCCCAGCATTTT. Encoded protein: CASSQVDAGGTQPQHF.

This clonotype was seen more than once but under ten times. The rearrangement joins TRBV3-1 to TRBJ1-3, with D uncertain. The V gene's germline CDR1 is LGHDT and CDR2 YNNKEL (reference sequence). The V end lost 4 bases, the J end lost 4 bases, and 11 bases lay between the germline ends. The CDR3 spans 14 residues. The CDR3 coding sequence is TGTGCCAGCAGCCGGAGAGGCGAAGGAAACACCATATATTTT. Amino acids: CASSRRGEGNTIYF.

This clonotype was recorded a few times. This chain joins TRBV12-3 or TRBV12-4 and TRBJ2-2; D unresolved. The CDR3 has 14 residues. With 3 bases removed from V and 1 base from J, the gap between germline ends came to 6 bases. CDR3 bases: TGTGCCAGCAGTTTCTTAGGGAACACCGGGGAGCTGTTTTTT. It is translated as CASSFLGNTGELFF.

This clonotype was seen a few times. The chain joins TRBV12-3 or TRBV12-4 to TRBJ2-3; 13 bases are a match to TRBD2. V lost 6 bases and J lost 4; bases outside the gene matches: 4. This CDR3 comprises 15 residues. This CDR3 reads CASSAGLAGSDTQYF. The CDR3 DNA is TGTGCCAGCAGCGCGGGACTAGCGGGATCAGATACGCAGTATTTT.

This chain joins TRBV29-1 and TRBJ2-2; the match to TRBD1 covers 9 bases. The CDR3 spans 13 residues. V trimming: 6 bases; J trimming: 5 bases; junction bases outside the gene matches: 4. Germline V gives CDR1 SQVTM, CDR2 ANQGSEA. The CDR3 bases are TGCAGCGTACCGACAGGGGGGACCGGGGAGCTGTTTTTT. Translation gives CSVPTGGTGELFF.

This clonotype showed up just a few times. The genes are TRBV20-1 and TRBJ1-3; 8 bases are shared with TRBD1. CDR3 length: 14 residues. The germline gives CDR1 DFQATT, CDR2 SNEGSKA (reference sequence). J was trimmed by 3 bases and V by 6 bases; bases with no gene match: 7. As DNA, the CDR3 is TGCAGTGCCAGGAGGACAGGGAATGGAAACACCATATATTTT. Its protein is CSARRTGNGNTIYF.

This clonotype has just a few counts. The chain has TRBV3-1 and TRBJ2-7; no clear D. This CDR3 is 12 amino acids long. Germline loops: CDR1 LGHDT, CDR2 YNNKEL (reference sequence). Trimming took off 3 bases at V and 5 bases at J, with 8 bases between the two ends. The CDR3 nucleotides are TGTGCCAGCAGCCAGATCCCGAACGAGCAGTACTTC. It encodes CASSQIPNEQYF.

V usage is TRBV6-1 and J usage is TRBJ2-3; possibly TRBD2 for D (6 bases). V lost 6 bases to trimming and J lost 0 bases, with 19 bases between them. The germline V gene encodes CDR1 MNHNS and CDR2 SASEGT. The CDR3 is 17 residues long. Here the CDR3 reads CASRVTSSPLSTDTQYF. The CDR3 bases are TGTGCCAGCAGGGTCACTAGCTCACCGCTCAGCACAGATACGCAGTATTTT.

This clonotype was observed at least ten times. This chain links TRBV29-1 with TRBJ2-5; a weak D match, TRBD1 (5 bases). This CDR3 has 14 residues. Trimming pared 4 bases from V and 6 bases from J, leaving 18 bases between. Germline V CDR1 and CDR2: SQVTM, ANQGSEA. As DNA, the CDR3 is TGCAGCGTTGGACGACAGCCTCGTGAAAAGACCCAGTACTTC. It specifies CSVGRQPREKTQYF.

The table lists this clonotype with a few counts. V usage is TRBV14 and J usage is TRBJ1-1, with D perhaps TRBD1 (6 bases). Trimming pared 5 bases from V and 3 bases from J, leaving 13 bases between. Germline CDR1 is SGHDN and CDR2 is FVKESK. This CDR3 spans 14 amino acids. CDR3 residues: CASSNIQGDTEAFF. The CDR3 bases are TGTGCCAGCAGCAATATACAGGGAGACACTGAAGCTTTCTTT.

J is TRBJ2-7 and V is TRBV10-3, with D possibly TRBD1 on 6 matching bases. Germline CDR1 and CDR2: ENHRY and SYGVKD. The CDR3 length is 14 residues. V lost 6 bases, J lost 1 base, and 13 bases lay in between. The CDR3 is CAISGQTKSYEQYF. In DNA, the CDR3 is TGTGCCATCAGCGGACAGACGAAATCCTACGAGCAGTACTTC.

The DNA of the CDR3 is TGCGCCAGCAGCTTGGGCGACAGGGACATGAACACTGAAGCTTTCTTT. Translation gives CASSLGDRDMNTEAFF. V gene TRBV5-1 combines with J gene TRBJ1-1; 7 bases match TRBD1. Germline values: CDR1 SGHRS, CDR2 YFSETQ. The CDR3 is 16 residues long. After removal of 0 bases from V and 0 bases from J, the junction contained 5 bases not matched to a gene.

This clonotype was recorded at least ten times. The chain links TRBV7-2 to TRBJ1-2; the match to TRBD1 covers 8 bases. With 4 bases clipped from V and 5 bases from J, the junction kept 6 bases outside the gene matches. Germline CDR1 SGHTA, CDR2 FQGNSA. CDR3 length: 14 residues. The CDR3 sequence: CASSSSGGLYGYTF. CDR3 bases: TGTGCCAGCAGCTCCTCAGGGGGCCTATATGGCTACACCTTC.